This T cell receptor beta chain was sequenced for a study of T cell changes during pregnancy in multiple sclerosis (dated by TCRdb to between 2018 and 2020). About the investigation overall: The study looked at changes in the T cell repertoire across pregnancy in women with multiple sclerosis.

The germline V gene provides CDR1 MDHEN and CDR2 SYDVKM. The germline ends are 10 bases apart after V is trimmed by 5 bases and J by 7 bases. From the cysteine through the phenylalanine, the CDR3 covers 12 amino acids. Only CDR3 DNA remains: 36 bases, in frame from the first base. Library creation used the immunoSEQ multiplex PCR assay. TCRdb re-hosts the immuneACCESS table, in-frame sequences only. Its copies lack some clones; in the studies checked, an unresolved V gene accounts for under half of them, and the cause for the rest is not known. The sample data list tens of thousands of clones, and under 95% of these were observed just once. The ten largest clonotypes hold roughly 1.5% of the sample. A note on this clone: The target of this receptor is not known. Base qualities are not recorded, but no much larger clone differs from it by a single base.

The specimen was peripheral blood, collected in the third trimester of pregnancy. Recombination linked TRBV28 to TRBJ2-3, with the D gene not clear enough to name. This clonotype was sampled from a female donor with multiple sclerosis, enrolled in a pregnancy study. The CDR3 in this case is CASSTPRNTQYF. The nucleotide sequence reads as follows: TGTGCCAGCAGTACCCCTAGAAATACGCAGTATTTT. Outside the CDR3, residues come from the reference TRBV28 and TRBJ2-3 proteins, so the full variable domain is: DVKVTQSSRYLVKRTGEKVFLECVQDMDHENMFWYRQDPGLGLRLIYFSYDVKMKEKGDIPEGYSVSREKKERFSLILESASTNQTSMYLCASSTPRNTQYFGPGTRLTVL.